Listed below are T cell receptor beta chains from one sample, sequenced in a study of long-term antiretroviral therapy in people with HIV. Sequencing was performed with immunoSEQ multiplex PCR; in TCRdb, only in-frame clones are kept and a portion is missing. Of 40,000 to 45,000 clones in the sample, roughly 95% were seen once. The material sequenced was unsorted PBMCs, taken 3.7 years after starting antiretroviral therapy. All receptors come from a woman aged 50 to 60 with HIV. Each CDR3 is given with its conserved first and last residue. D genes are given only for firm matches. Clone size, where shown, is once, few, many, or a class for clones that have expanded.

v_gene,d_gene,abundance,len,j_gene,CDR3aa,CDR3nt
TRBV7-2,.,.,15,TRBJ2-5,CASSLVSDYQETQYF,TGTGCCAGCAGCTTAGTTTCCGATTATCAAGAGACCCAGTACTTC
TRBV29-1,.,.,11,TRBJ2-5,CSVGFQETQYF,TGCAGCGTTGGGTTCCAAGAGACCCAGTACTTC
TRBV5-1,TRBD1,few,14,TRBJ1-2,CASSAQGGGYGYTF,TGCGCCAGCAGCGCCCAGGGGGGCGGCTATGGCTACACCTTC
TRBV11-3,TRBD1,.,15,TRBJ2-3,CASSLGTGGPDTQYF,TGTGCCAGCAGCTTGGGAACAGGGGGTCCAGATACGCAGTATTTT
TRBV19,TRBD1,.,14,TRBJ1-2,CASSIAGGRGGYTF,TGTGCCAGTAGTATCGCAGGGGGCCGCGGGGGCTACACCTTC
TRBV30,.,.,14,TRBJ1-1,CAWSAEYGNTEAFF,TGTGCCTGGAGCGCCGAATATGGGAACACTGAAGCTTTCTTT
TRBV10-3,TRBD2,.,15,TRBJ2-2,CAIRRGGDNTGELFF,TGTGCCATCAGACGCGGGGGGGATAACACCGGGGAGCTGTTTTTT
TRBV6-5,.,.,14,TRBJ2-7,CASSQDGTAYEQYF,TGTGCCAGCAGCCAGGACGGGACCGCCTACGAGCAGTACTTC
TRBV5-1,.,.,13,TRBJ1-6,CASSLVVNSPLHF,TGCGCCAGCAGCTTGGTGGTTAATTCACCCCTCCACTTT
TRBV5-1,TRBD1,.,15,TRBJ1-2,CASSTGTGGAYGYTF,TGCGCCAGCAGCACGGGGACAGGGGGCGCCTATGGCTACACCTTC
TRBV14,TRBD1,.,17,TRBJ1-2,CASSQDMRDRGPYGYTF,TGTGCCAGCAGCCAAGATATGAGAGACAGGGGCCCCTATGGCTACACCTTC
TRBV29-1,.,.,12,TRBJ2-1,CSTQSGDNEQFF,TGCAGCACCCAGTCGGGGGACAATGAGCAGTTCTTC
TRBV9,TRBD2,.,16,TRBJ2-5,CASSVASGGAGETQYF,TGTGCCAGCAGCGTGGCTAGCGGGGGGGCTGGGGAGACCCAGTACTTC
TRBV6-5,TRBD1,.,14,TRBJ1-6,CASMQGAVNSPLHF,TGTGCCAGCATGCAGGGGGCTGTTAATTCACCCCTCCACTTT
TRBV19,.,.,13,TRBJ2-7,CASSIEAVYEQYF,TGTGCCAGTAGTATAGAGGCCGTCTACGAGCAGTACTTC
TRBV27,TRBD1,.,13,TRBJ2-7,CASRARTGHEQYF,TGTGCCAGCAGAGCCCGGACAGGGCACGAGCAGTACTTC
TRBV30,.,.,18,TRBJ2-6,CAWSRHGRYDTGANVLTF,TGTGCCTGGAGTAGACACGGACGATACGACACTGGGGCCAACGTCCTGACTTTC
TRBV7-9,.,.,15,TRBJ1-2,CASSSSDRFDYGYTF,TGTGCCAGCAGCTCTTCCGACAGGTTTGACTATGGCTACACCTTC
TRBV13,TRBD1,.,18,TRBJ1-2,CASSSRVDRGLPVDGYTF,TGTGCCAGCAGCTCGCGTGTGGACAGGGGGCTACCGGTCGACGGCTACACCTTC
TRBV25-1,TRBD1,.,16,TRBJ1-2,CASSEVRAGGGYGYTF,TGTGCCAGCAGTGAAGTTAGGGCAGGGGGCGGCTATGGCTACACCTTC
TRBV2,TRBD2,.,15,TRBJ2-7,CASSERTSGPYEQYF,TGTGCCAGCAGTGAAAGGACTAGCGGGCCCTACGAGCAGTACTTC
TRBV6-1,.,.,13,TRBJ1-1,CASSKRVNTEAFF,TGTGCCAGCAGCAAAAGAGTGAACACTGAAGCTTTCTTT
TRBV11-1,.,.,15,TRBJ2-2,CASSLRTVLTGELFF,TGTGCCAGCAGCCTACGGACAGTCCTCACCGGGGAGCTGTTTTTT
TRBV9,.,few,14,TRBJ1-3,CASSVGVSGNTIYF,TGTGCCAGCAGCGTAGGAGTCTCTGGAAACACCATATATTTT
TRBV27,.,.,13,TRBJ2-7,CASSLGGSYEQYF,TGTGCCAGCAGTTTAGGCGGATCCTACGAGCAGTACTTC
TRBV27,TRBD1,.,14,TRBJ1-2,CASSLVGTGKGYTF,TGTGCCAGCAGTTTGGTCGGGACAGGGAAGGGCTACACCTTC
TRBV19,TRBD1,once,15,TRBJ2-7,CASSIGDRGNYEQYF,TGTGCCAGTAGTATCGGGGACAGGGGAAACTACGAGCAGTACTTC
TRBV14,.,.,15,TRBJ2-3,CASSQRGPRADTQYF,TGTGCCAGCAGCCAGCGCGGGCCGCGGGCAGATACGCAGTATTTT
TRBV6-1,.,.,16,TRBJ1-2,CASSELEWGRRDGYTF,TGTGCCAGCAGTGAATTGGAGTGGGGGAGGAGGGATGGCTACACCTTC
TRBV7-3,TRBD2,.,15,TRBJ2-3,CASCPSGISTDTQYF,TGTGCCAGCTGTCCCAGCGGGATAAGCACAGATACGCAGTATTTT
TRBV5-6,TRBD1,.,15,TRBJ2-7,CASSLGGTGGYEQYF,TGTGCCAGCAGCTTGGGTGGGACAGGGGGTTACGAGCAGTACTTC
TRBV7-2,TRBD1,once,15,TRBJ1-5,CASSYRTGGDQPQHF,TGTGCCAGCAGCTACAGGACAGGCGGGGATCAGCCCCAGCATTTT
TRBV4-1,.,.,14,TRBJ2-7,CASSQEWGPYEQYF,TGCGCCAGCAGCCAAGAATGGGGTCCCTACGAGCAGTACTTC
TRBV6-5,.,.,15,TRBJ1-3,CASSPPPGTGNTIYF,TGTGCCAGCAGCCCGCCCCCGGGAACTGGAAACACCATATATTTT
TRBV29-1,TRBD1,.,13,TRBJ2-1,CSDGQADHNEQFF,TGCAGCGACGGACAGGCCGACCACAATGAGCAGTTCTTC
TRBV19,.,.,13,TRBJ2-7,CATQTGPPHEQYF,TGTGCCACTCAGACAGGACCTCCACACGAGCAGTACTTC
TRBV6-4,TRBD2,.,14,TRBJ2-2,CASREQGLAGELFF,TGTGCCAGCAGGGAACAGGGACTAGCCGGGGAGCTGTTTTTT
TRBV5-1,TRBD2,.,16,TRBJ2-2,CASSRGGELITGELFF,TGCGCCAGCAGTCGCGGGGGGGAATTAATCACCGGGGAGCTGTTTTTT
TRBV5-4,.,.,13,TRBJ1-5,CASSLDSNQPQHF,TGTGCCAGCAGCTTGGACAGCAATCAGCCCCAGCATTTT